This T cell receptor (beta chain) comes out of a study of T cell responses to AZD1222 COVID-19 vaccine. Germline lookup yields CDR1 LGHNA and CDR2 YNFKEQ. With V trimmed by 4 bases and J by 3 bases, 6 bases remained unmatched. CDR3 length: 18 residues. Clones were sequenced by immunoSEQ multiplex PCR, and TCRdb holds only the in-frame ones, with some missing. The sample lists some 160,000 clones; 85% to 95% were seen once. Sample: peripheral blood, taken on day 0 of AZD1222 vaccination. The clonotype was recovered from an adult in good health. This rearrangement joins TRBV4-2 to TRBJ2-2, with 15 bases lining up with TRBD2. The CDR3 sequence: CASSRGLAGGTYTGELFF. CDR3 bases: TGTGCCAGCAGCCGAGGACTAGCGGGGGGGACATACACCGGGGAGCTGTTTTTT.